Sequencing of this T cell receptor beta chain was carried out in a study of vaccination and CD4 T cells after COVID-19. The Oncomine TCR Beta short-read assay sequenced DNA from cultured CD4+ T cells. MiXCR, applied by TCRdb to the PCR reads, yields one record per CDR3 protein. Of thousands of distinct CDR3 sequences listed, about three fifths are singletons. Treatment described: 10-day PBMC culture with coronavirus spike peptide pools or control peptides (ViraFEST assay). Collection of the unexposed donor's CD4+ T cells took place before the COVID-19 pandemic (2011-2018). V lost 1 base and J lost 3, with 7 bases in between. CDR1 SGHTA and CDR2 FQGNSA come from the germline V gene. There are 13 residues in the CDR3. This clonotype was seen once. The antigen is unknown.

The clonotype originates from a human donor in good health. What was sequenced was CD4+ T cells from blood, cultured in vitro. V usage is TRBV7-2 and J usage is TRBJ2-7; no clear D. The CDR3 loop is CASSLERLYEQYF. CDR3 nucleotides: TGTGCCAGCAGCTTAGAAAGGCTCTACGAGCAGTACTTC.